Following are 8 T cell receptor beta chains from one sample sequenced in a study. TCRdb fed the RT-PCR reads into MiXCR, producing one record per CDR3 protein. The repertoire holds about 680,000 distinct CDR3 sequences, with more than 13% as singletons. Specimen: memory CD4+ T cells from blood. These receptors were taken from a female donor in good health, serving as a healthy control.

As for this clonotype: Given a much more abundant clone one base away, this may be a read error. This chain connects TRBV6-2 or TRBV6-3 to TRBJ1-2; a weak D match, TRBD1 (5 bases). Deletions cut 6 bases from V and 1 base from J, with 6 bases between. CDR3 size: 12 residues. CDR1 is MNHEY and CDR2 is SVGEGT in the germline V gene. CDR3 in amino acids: CASRTDNYGYTF. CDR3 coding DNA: TGTGCCAGCAGGACAGATAACTATGGCTACACCTTC.

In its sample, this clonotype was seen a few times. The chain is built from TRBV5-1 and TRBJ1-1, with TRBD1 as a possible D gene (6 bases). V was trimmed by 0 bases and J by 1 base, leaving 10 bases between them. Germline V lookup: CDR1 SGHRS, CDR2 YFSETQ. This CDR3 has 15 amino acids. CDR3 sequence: CASSLEGRGNTEAFF. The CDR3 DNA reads TGCGCCAGCAGCTTGGAGGGCAGGGGGAACACTGAAGCTTTCTTT.

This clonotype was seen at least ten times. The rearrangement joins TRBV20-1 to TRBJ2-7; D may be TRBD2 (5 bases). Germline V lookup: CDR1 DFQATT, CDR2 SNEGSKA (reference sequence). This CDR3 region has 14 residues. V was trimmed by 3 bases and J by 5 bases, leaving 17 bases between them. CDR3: CSASTSAGIHEQYF. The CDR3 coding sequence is TGCAGTGCTAGTACGTCAGCCGGGATCCACGAGCAGTACTTC.

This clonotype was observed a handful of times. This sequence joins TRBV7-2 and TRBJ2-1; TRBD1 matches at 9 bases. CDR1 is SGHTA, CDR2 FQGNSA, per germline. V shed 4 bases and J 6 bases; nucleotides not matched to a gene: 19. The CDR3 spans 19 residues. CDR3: CASSSSPRTGTGLVNEQFF. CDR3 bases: TGTGCCAGCAGCTCATCACCCCGAACCGGGACAGGGCTAGTCAATGAGCAGTTCTTC. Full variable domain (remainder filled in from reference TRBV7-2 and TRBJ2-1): GAGVSQSPSNKVTEKGKDVELRCDPISGHTALYWYRQSLGQGLEFLIYFQGNSAPDKSGLPSDRFSAERTGGSVSTLTIQRTQQEDSAVYLCASSSSPRTGTGLVNEQFFGPGTRLTVL.

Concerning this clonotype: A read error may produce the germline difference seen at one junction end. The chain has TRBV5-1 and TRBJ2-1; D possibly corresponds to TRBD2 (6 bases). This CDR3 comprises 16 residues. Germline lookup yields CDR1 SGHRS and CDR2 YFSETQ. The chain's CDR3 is CTSGLALTSQGDEQFF. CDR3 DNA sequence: TGCACCAGCGGACTGGCCCTGACTAGTCAAGGGGATGAGCAGTTCTTC. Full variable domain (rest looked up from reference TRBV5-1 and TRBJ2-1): KAGVTQTPRYLIKTRGQQVTLSCSPISGHRSVSWYQQTPGQGLQFLFEYFSETQRNKGNFPGRFSGRQFSNSRSEMNVSTLELGDSALYLCTSGLALTSQGDEQFFGPGTRLTVL.

The CDR3, as DNA: TGCGCCAGCAGCTCGACTAGCGGGAGGGTGAGCTCCTACGAGCAGTACTTC. As protein: CASSSTSGRVSSYEQYF. The rearrangement uses TRBV5-1 and TRBJ2-7; the match to TRBD2 covers 14 bases. The CDR3 covers 17 residues. Trimming cost V 3 bases and J 0 bases; bases outside gene matches: 5. Germline CDR1 SGHRS, CDR2 YFSETQ.

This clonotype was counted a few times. CDR3: CASSSGQLNTGELFF. The CDR3 coding sequence is TGTGCCAGCAGCTCCGGACAGCTGAACACCGGGGAGCTGTTTTTT. The chain has TRBV11-2 and TRBJ2-2; D possibly corresponds to TRBD1 (6 bases). V was clipped by 4 bases and J by 1 base, with 10 bases between them. CDR1 is SGHAT and CDR2 is FQNNGV in the germline V gene. CDR3 length: 15 residues. The complete variable domain, with remaining parts taken from reference TRBV11-2 and TRBJ2-2, reads EAGVAQSPRYKIIEKRQSVAFWCNPISGHATLYWYQQILGQGPKLLIQFQNNGVVDDSQLPKDRFSAERLKGVDSTLKIQPAKLEDSAVYLCASSSGQLNTGELFFGEGSRLTVL.

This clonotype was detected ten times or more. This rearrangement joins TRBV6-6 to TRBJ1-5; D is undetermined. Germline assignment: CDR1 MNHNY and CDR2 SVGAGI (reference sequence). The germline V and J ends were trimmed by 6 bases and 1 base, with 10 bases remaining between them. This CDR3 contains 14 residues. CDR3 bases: TGTGCCAGCAGGGTCCTCCAAAGCAATCAGCCCCAGCATTTT. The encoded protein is CASRVLQSNQPQHF.